These 31 T cell receptor beta chains were sequenced from one sample in a study of blood T cell repertoires in COVID-19. Method: immunoSEQ multiplex PCR; TCRdb's copy keeps in-frame clones and lacks some. Among 140,000 to 150,000 clones listed, roughly 76% were seen once. The specimen sequenced was peripheral blood. These receptors all come from a human donor with acute or convalescent COVID-19. The donor label of this sample is uncertain.

The rearrangement joins TRBV15 to TRBJ1-3; maybe TRBD1 (5 bases). CDR3 length equals 13 residues. The germline V and J ends were trimmed by 8 bases and 3 bases, with 11 bases remaining between them. The V gene's germline CDR1 is LNHNV and CDR2 YYDKDF (reference sequence). In DNA form, the CDR3 reads TGTGCCACCGCGGGACTTATTGGAAACACCATATATTTT. Encoded protein: CATAGLIGNTIYF.

The CDR3 here is CASSYFNTEAFF. The CDR3 coding sequence is TGCGCCAGCAGTTATTTCAACACTGAAGCTTTCTTT. The chain carries TRBV10-2 and TRBJ1-1; D gene uncertain. Germline values: CDR1 WSHSY, CDR2 SAAADI. The CDR3 runs to 12 residues. V was shortened by 5 bases and J by 2 bases, with 6 bases between the two germline ends.

The V gene is TRBV27, the J gene TRBJ2-2; unclear D gene. Germline V gene data show CDR1 as MNHEY and CDR2 as SMNVEV (reference sequence). CDR3 length: 12 amino acids. The V gene lost 3 bases and the J gene lost 6 bases, with 5 bases spanning the gap. CDR3 residues: CASSFWPGELFF. The CDR3 DNA reads TGTGCCAGCAGTTTTTGGCCCGGGGAGCTGTTTTTT.

J is TRBJ1-2 and V is TRBV24-1, with 9 bases fitting TRBD1. Germline trimming cut 5 bases from V and 7 bases from J; bases unmatched to any gene: 13. This CDR3 has 16 residues. Germline V gives CDR1 KGHDR, CDR2 SFDVKD. CDR3 sequence: CATSAPGQGTLGGYTF. The CDR3 nucleotides read TGTGCCACCAGTGCCCCAGGACAGGGGACCCTCGGTGGCTACACCTTC.

This chain uses TRBV6-2 or TRBV6-3 with TRBJ2-1; 10 bases are shared with TRBD1. The CDR3 loop spans 15 amino acids. The V gene end was trimmed by 5 bases and the J gene end by 6 bases; junction bases not matched to a gene: 7. CDR1 and CDR2 (germline): MNHEY, SVGEGT. The CDR3 nucleotides are TGTGCCAGCAGTGCTGACAGGGGGCTGTTCAATGAGCAGTTCTTC. Its translation is CASSADRGLFNEQFF.

This clone was recorded a few times. This rearrangement joins TRBV7-2 to TRBJ2-2, with 7 nucleotides matching TRBD2. Germline loops: CDR1 SGHTA, CDR2 FQGNSA. The CDR3 runs to 16 residues. Losses at the gene ends were 5 bases for V and 0 bases for J; bases not matched to a gene: 6. The CDR3 sequence is CASSLSGLSNTGELFF. CDR3 nucleotides: TGTGCCAGCAGCCTCTCGGGACTATCGAACACCGGGGAGCTGTTTTTT.

This clone was seen once. The sample holds other DNA sequences that translate to the same CDR3. The J gene is TRBJ2-7, the V gene TRBV5-1, with 11 positions matching TRBD2. Germline V gene sequence: CDR1 SGHRS, CDR2 YFSETQ. V lost 2 bases, J lost 3 bases, and 1 base stayed unmatched. This CDR3 has 14 amino acids. The CDR3 DNA reads as TGCGCCAGCAGCTTTAGCGGGGGGGACTACGAGCAGTACTTC. This gives the protein CASSFSGGDYEQYF.

V usage is TRBV6-6 and J usage is TRBJ2-7; D is perhaps TRBD1 (6 bases). Germline V CDR1 and CDR2: MNHNY, SVGAGI (reference sequence). This CDR3 spans 14 amino acids. V lost 2 bases to trimming and J lost 6 bases, with 14 bases between them. The CDR3 nucleotides read TGTGCCAGCAGTTACCGGGGACACCTCCTCGAGCAGTACGTC. Residues: CASSYRGHLLEQYV.

This sequence joins TRBV7-6 and TRBJ2-5; 7 positions agree with TRBD2. Germline CDR1 and CDR2: SGHVS and FNYEAQ. The CDR3 is 17 amino acids. Trimming took 0 bases from V and 3 from J; bases not matched to a gene: 10. CDR3 DNA: TGTGCCAGCAGCTTAGCTCGCCATGGGGGGGTTGAAGAGACCCAGTACTTC. This gives the protein CASSLARHGGVEETQYF.

This CDR3 reads CASRAGTGGNEQYF. For the CDR3, the DNA is TGTGCCAGCAGGGCCGGGACAGGGGGTAACGAGCAGTACTTC. The chain uses TRBV2 and TRBJ2-7, with TRBD1 identical over 11 bases. Germline V lookup: CDR1 SNHLY, CDR2 FYNNEI. CDR3 length equals 14 residues. The trim removed 6 bases at V and 5 bases at J, leaving 6 bases unmatched.

V usage is TRBV6-5 and J usage is TRBJ1-2; D may be TRBD1 (5 bases). This CDR3 has 13 residues. Germline CDR1 and CDR2: MNHEY and SVGAGI. The V end was cut by 7 bases, the J end by 5 bases, with 14 bases between. The CDR3 loop is CASTKDKLYGYTF. In DNA, the CDR3 is TGTGCCAGCACCAAGGACAAATTATATGGCTACACCTTC.

The V call is TRBV6-5, the J call TRBJ1-4; tentative D call: TRBD1 (6 bases). The CDR3 has 14 amino acids. The germline V and J ends were trimmed by 5 bases and 3 bases, with 10 bases remaining between them. In germline, CDR1 is MNHEY, CDR2 SVGAGI. This chain's CDR3 is CASSLQGPNEKLFF. In DNA form, the CDR3 reads TGTGCCAGCAGTCTACAGGGCCCTAATGAAAAACTGTTTTTT.

This chain joins TRBV6-5 and TRBJ2-7; weak D call: TRBD2 (5 bases). Germline V CDR1 and CDR2: MNHEY, SVGAGI. The ends were cut back, 6 bases at V and 6 bases at J, with 15 bases in the middle. The CDR3 runs 13 residues. CDR3 in amino acids: CASRPRGSPEQYV. The CDR3, as DNA: TGTGCCAGCAGGCCCCGAGGGTCGCCCGAGCAGTACGTC.

The chain has TRBV21-1 and TRBJ2-5; the D call in the table, TRBD2, was not verified against the DNA. TRBV21-1 has pseudogene status. The CDR3 length is 17 residues. CDR3 in amino acids: CASSSLGGNPDSGTQYF. CDR3 coding DNA: TGTGCCAGCAGCTCCCTAGGAGGGAATCCCGATTCAGGGACCCAGTACTTC.

This clone appeared many times. The chain links TRBV4-1 to TRBJ2-1; D is possibly TRBD1 (5 bases). The V end was cut by 1 base, the J end by 3 bases, with 13 bases between. Per the germline V gene, CDR1 is MGHRA and CDR2 is YSYEKL. The CDR3 has 16 amino acids. The CDR3 nucleotides are TGCGCCAGCAGCCAAGTGGACATGTTGGTCTACAATGAGCAGTTCTTC. Protein product: CASSQVDMLVYNEQFF.

V gene TRBV7-8 combines with J gene TRBJ2-7; tentatively, D is TRBD2 (6 bases). Germline values: CDR1 SGHVS, CDR2 FQNEAQ. The CDR3 totals 13 residues. Trimming left V 5 bases short and J 3 bases short, with 11 bases between. DNA for the CDR3: TGTGCCAGCAGCCCGGGACTCCACTACGAGCAGTACGTC. This sequence encodes CASSPGLHYEQYV.

The CDR3 is CASSSGTNTEAFF. DNA for the CDR3: TGTGCCAGCAGCTCAGGAACGAACACTGAAGCTTTCTTT. This chain connects TRBV5-6 to TRBJ1-1, with unresolved D. Germline CDR1 reads SGHDT; CDR2 reads YYEEEE. V was trimmed by 3 bases and J by 1 base, leaving 7 bases between them. The CDR3 loop spans 13 amino acids.

This clone was recorded once. This chain uses TRBV18 with TRBJ1-5, with unresolved D. This CDR3 contains 15 residues. Trimming removed 2 bases at V and 6 bases at J, with 14 bases between. CDR1 is KGHSH, CDR2 LQKENI, per germline. CDR3 residues: CASSPGPNNGQPQHF. In DNA form, the CDR3 reads TGTGCCAGCTCACCAGGCCCCAATAATGGTCAGCCCCAGCATTTT. Drawing the rest from reference TRBV18 and TRBJ1-5, the complete variable domain is NAGVMQNPRHLVRRRGQEARLRCSPMKGHSHVYWYRQLPEEGLKFMVYLQKENIIDESGMPKERFSAEFPKEGPSILRIQQVVRGDSAAYFCASSPGPNNGQPQHFGDGTRLSIL.

At least ten counts were recorded for this clone. CDR3 region: CASSQDIGGNQPQHF. The CDR3 nucleotides are TGTGCCAGCAGCCAAGATATAGGGGGCAATCAGCCCCAGCATTTT. The chain is built from TRBV3-1 (or the pseudogene TRBV3-2) and TRBJ1-5; D is possibly TRBD1 (5 bases). Trimming left V 0 bases short and J 2 bases short, with 8 bases between. Looked up from germline, CDR1 is LGHDT and CDR2 is YNNKEL (reference sequence). The length of the CDR3 is 15 residues.

J is TRBJ2-1 and V is TRBV6-5; 8 bases are shared with TRBD1. Germline V gives CDR1 MNHEY, CDR2 SVGAGI. Trimming took 6 bases from V and 0 from J; bases not matched to a gene: 4. The CDR3 extends over 15 amino acids. CDR3 protein: CASSVGTGSYNEQFF. The CDR3 nucleotides read TGTGCCAGCAGCGTCGGGACAGGCTCCTACAATGAGCAGTTCTTC.

The V call is TRBV11-1, the J call TRBJ1-3; 7 nucleotides match TRBD1. The V gene's germline CDR1 is SGHAT and CDR2 FQDESV (reference sequence). The junction had 7 bases not matched to a gene; V was cut back by 5 bases and J by 0 bases. The length of the CDR3 is 16 residues. CDR3 coding DNA: TGTGCCAGCAGCCCCGGACAGGATATCTCTGGAAACACCATATATTTT. Its protein is CASSPGQDISGNTIYF.

This chain links TRBV6-2 or TRBV6-3 with TRBJ2-6; possible D gene TRBD2, 6 bases. The V end was cut by 1 base, the J end by 0 bases, with 13 bases between. CDR3 length: 18 amino acids. Germline loops: CDR1 MNHEY, CDR2 SVGEGT. The CDR3 protein is CASSYFGTGSSGANVLTF. DNA for the CDR3: TGTGCCAGCAGTTACTTTGGGACCGGGAGCTCTGGGGCCAACGTCCTGACTTTC.

This chain joins TRBV5-6 and TRBJ1-1; TRBD1 is a possible D gene (5 bases). Germline values: CDR1 SGHDT, CDR2 YYEEEE. V was cut by 4 bases and J by 0 bases, with 10 bases left in between. CDR3 length equals 14 residues. CDR3 residues: CASSLGHLNTEAFF. CDR3 nucleotide sequence: TGTGCCAGCAGCCTCGGACACTTGAACACTGAAGCTTTCTTT.

The chain uses TRBV2 and TRBJ2-7, with 12 positions matching TRBD2. The germline CDR1 and CDR2 sequences are SNHLY and FYNNEI. V lost 2 bases and J lost 6; bases outside the gene matches: 8. This CDR3 is 16 amino acids long. The CDR3 protein is CASSERLAGGPGEQYV. In nucleotides, the CDR3 is TGTGCCAGCAGTGAAAGGCTAGCGGGGGGGCCTGGCGAGCAGTACGTC.

In DNA, the CDR3 is TGCGCCAGCAGCCAAGATATCCCAGCGGGGGGGCCAGACACCGGGGAGCTGTTTTTT. This sequence encodes CASSQDIPAGGPDTGELFF. V gene TRBV4-1 combines with J gene TRBJ2-2; 10 nucleotides line up with TRBD2. The CDR3 runs to 19 residues. Trimming removed 0 bases from V and 3 bases from J; junction bases left unmatched: 10. The germline V gene encodes CDR1 MGHRA and CDR2 YSYEKL.

This chain joins TRBV11-3 and TRBJ2-1; D is unclear. Germline V gene lookup returns CDR1 SGHNT and CDR2 YENEEA. V dropped 0 bases and J dropped 6 bases, with 9 bases sitting between them. The CDR3 spans 14 residues. The DNA of the CDR3 is TGTGCCAGCAGCTTAGAAGACTTGGGCAATGAGCAGTTCTTC. Residues: CASSLEDLGNEQFF.

The chain employs TRBV27 and TRBJ2-1; a weak D match, TRBD1 (5 bases). V lost 2 bases and J lost 10, with 6 bases in between. The V gene's germline CDR1 is MNHEY and CDR2 SMNVEV (reference sequence). The CDR3 consists of 11 residues. CDR3 protein: CASSLAGEQFF. The CDR3 DNA is TGTGCCAGCAGTTTAGCAGGGGAGCAGTTCTTC.

Only one count was recorded for this clone. The chain joins TRBV5-5 to TRBJ2-3; 10 positions match TRBD1. This CDR3 has 16 residues. CDR1 is SGHKS and CDR2 is YYEKEE in the germline V gene (reference sequence). V shed 4 bases, J shed 3 bases, and the junction held 8 bases outside the gene matches. CDR3 amino acids: CASSPPRTGGTDTQYF. CDR3 in DNA: TGTGCCAGCAGCCCCCCCCGGACAGGGGGGACAGATACGCAGTATTTT.

This chain uses TRBV6-5 with TRBJ1-6; TRBD1 aligns across 9 bases. This CDR3 comprises 15 residues. CDR1 and CDR2 from the germline V gene are MNHEY and SVGAGI. V lost 4 bases to trimming and J lost 9 bases; unmatched junction nucleotides: 7. CDR3 protein: CASSSLDRGISPLHF. DNA of the CDR3: TGTGCCAGCAGTTCTCTTGACAGGGGGATTTCACCCCTCCACTTT.

This chain uses TRBV3-1 (or the pseudogene TRBV3-2) with TRBJ1-6, with D unclear. The CDR3 is 12 amino acids. CDR1 and CDR2 from the germline V gene are LGHDT and YNNKEL (reference sequence). V was clipped by 4 bases and J by 9 bases, with 7 bases between them. CDR3: CASSLAGSPLHF. The CDR3 nucleotides read TGTGCCAGCAGCCTCGCGGGTTCACCCCTCCACTTT.

The chain combines TRBV5-1 with TRBJ2-7; 8 nucleotides match TRBD1. CDR1 is SGHRS and CDR2 is YFSETQ in the germline V gene. The CDR3 loop spans 15 amino acids. After removal of 0 bases from V and 0 bases from J, the junction contained 2 bases not matched to a gene. The CDR3 region is CASSLGGTGSYEQYF. Written as DNA, the CDR3 is TGCGCCAGCAGCTTGGGTGGGACAGGCTCCTACGAGCAGTACTTC.